This T cell receptor (beta chain) derives from a study of PD-L1 blockade in urothelial cancer. This clone was recorded only once. Germline CDR1 is SGHRS and CDR2 is YFSETQ. There are 15 residues in the CDR3. V lost 5 bases, J lost 5 bases, and 11 bases stayed unmatched. The method was immunoSEQ multiplex PCR; TCRdb's version includes in-frame clones alone and lacks a portion of them. The sample has about 84,000 clones; 82% are singletons. The receptor was derived from a man in his 70s with urothelial cancer. This chain uses TRBV5-1 with TRBJ1-1; TRBD1 agrees at 8 bases. This material consisted of PBMCs, taken around atezolizumab (anti-PD-L1) treatment. In nucleotides, the CDR3 is TGCGCCAGCAGTACCGTTGGACAGGGAGGGACTGAAGCTTTCTTT. This sequence encodes CASSTVGQGGTEAFF.